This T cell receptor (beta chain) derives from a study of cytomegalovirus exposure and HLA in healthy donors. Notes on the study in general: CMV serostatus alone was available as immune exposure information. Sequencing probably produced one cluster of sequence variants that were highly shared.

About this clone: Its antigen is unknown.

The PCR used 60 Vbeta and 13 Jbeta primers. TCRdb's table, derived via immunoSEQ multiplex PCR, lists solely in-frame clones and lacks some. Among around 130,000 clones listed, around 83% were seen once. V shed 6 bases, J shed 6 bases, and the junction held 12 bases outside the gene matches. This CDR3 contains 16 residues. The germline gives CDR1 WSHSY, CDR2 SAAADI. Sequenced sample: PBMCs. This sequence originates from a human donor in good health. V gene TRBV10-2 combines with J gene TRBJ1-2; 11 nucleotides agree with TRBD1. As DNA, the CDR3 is TGCGCCAGCAGGGACAGGGGGCTACCACCCGGGGATGGCTACACCTTC. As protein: CASRDRGLPPGDGYTF.